These 15 T cell receptor beta chains were sequenced from one sample in a study of cytomegalovirus exposure and HLA in healthy donors. 60 Vbeta and 13 Jbeta primers were used in PCR. The assay was immunoSEQ multiplex PCR, and TCRdb's table has in-frame clones only and misses some. Here the sample spans about 200,000 clones, around 85% being singletons. Sequenced material: PBMCs. The receptors were gathered from a girl aged 2-10 years in good health and CMV-seronegative.

This clone has a single count. The chain combines TRBV23-1 with TRBJ2-5; D remains ambiguous. TRBV23-1 is placed among ORFs of uncertain function. Trimming shortened V by 8 bases and J by 10 bases, and 8 bases separated the two germline ends. The CDR3 is 9 residues long. CDR3 bases: TGCGCCAGCTCGGGTGGCCAGTACTTC. It is translated as CASSGGQYF.

The V gene is TRBV5-4, the J gene TRBJ2-7, with 7 nucleotides matching TRBD1. V dropped 6 bases and J dropped 3; count of bases not matched to a gene: 12. CDR1 SGHNT and CDR2 YYREEE come from the germline V gene (reference sequence). The CDR3 is made up of 15 amino acids. DNA of the CDR3: TGTGCCAGCACCTCCCGACAGGGTACTTTCTACGAGCAGTACTTC. It is translated as CASTSRQGTFYEQYF. Full variable domain (missing parts from reference TRBV5-4 and TRBJ2-7): ETGVTQSPTHLIKTRGQQVTLRCSSQSGHNTVSWYQQALGQGPQFIFQYYREEENGRGNFPPRFSGLQFPNYSSELNVNALELDDSALYLCASTSRQGTFYEQYFGPGTRLTVT.

The genes are TRBV2 and TRBJ2-1; TRBD2 might be the D (6 bases). This CDR3 is 13 amino acids long. Germline loops: CDR1 SNHLY, CDR2 FYNNEI. V was trimmed by 5 bases and J by 6 bases, leaving 11 bases between them. CDR3 protein: CASSIADINEQFF. The CDR3 region has the DNA TGTGCCAGCAGTATAGCGGACATCAATGAGCAGTTCTTC.

The chain combines TRBV25-1 with TRBJ1-5, with TRBD1 as a possible D gene (6 bases). V was shortened by 2 bases and J by 3 bases, with 8 bases between the two germline ends. CDR1 and CDR2 (germline): MGHDK, SYGVNS. The CDR3 sequence is 14 residues long. The CDR3 loop reads CASSEGQLNQPQHF. The CDR3 DNA reads TGTGCCAGCAGTGAAGGACAGCTCAATCAGCCCCAGCATTTT.

The CDR3 loop is CASSPGGAGEKLFF. CDR3 bases: TGCGCCAGCAGCCCGGGGGGGGCTGGTGAAAAACTGTTTTTT. V and J are TRBV5-1 and TRBJ1-4; D is perhaps TRBD1 (6 bases). Trimming shortened V by 4 bases and J by 7 bases, and 14 bases separated the two germline ends. The CDR3 has 14 amino acids. Germline lookup yields CDR1 SGHRS and CDR2 YFSETQ.

The V call is TRBV4-1, the J call TRBJ2-3; TRBD1 agrees at 9 bases. V gave up 2 bases and J gave up 6 bases; unmatched junction bases: 9. CDR3 length: 16 residues. CDR1 and CDR2 (germline): MGHRA, YSYEKL. Written as DNA, the CDR3 is TGCGCCAGCAGCCAACCGGACAGGGGCATCGGGGATACGCAGTATTTT. Translating it yields CASSQPDRGIGDTQYF.

The chain employs TRBV6-5 and TRBJ1-2; 9 positions agree with TRBD1. This CDR3 is built from 14 residues. V trimming: 6 bases; J trimming: 0 bases; junction bases outside the gene matches: 2. Germline CDR1 reads MNHEY; CDR2 reads SVGAGI. The CDR3 here is CASRGQGSNYGYTF. CDR3 sequence (DNA): TGTGCCAGCAGGGGACAGGGCTCTAACTATGGCTACACCTTC.

This clone was seen only once. The CDR3 is CSVVPRQTNTEAFF. CDR3 nucleotide sequence: TGCAGCGTTGTCCCAAGACAGACGAACACTGAAGCTTTCTTT. This chain joins TRBV29-1 and TRBJ1-1, with a weak D call TRBD1 (5 bases). Germline CDR1 reads SQVTM; CDR2 reads ANQGSEA. The CDR3 length is 14 residues. Trimming cost V 4 bases and J 1 base, with 13 bases left between them.

The J gene is TRBJ2-1, the V gene TRBV7-2; 8 nucleotides match TRBD1. Germline values: CDR1 SGHTA, CDR2 FQGNSA. The CDR3 is made up of 15 amino acids. After removal of 2 bases from V and 6 bases from J, the junction contained 6 bases not matched to a gene. The CDR3 loop reads CASSLIRGRTNEQFF. The CDR3 coding sequence is TGTGCCAGCAGCTTAATCAGGGGGCGCACCAATGAGCAGTTCTTC.

This clone was detected only a few times. Other DNA variants within this sample encode the same CDR3. The rearrangement links TRBV7-9 to TRBJ2-5, with TRBD2 matching 12 bases. J lost 4 bases, V lost 5 bases, and 2 bases had no gene match. This CDR3 spans 14 amino acids. Germline CDR1 is SEHNR and CDR2 is FQNEAQ (reference sequence). The CDR3 DNA reads TGTGCCAGCAGCCCTAGCGGGAGGGGAGAGACCCAGTACTTC. It codes for CASSPSGRGETQYF. Filled out from reference TRBV7-9 and TRBJ2-5, the complete variable domain reads DTGVSQNPRHKITKRGQNVTFRCDPISEHNRLYWYRQTLGQGPEFLTYFQNEAQLEKSRLLSDRFSAERPKGSFSTLEIQRTEQGDSAMYLCASSPSGRGETQYFGPGTRLLVL.

The CDR3 reads CASSERWKNTEAFF. CDR3 sequence (DNA): TGTGCCAGCAGTGAGAGGTGGAAGAACACTGAAGCTTTCTTT. This chain links TRBV25-1 with TRBJ1-1, with D unresolved. Germline CDR1 and CDR2: MGHDK and SYGVNS. The CDR3 is 14 residues long. The V end lost 3 bases, the J end lost 1 base, and 9 bases lay between the germline ends. Complete variable domain (other parts from reference TRBV25-1 and TRBJ1-1): EADIYQTPRYLVIGTGKKITLECSQTMGHDKMYWYQQDPGMELHLIHYSYGVNSTEKGDLSSESTVSRIRTEHFPLTLESARPSHTSQYLCASSERWKNTEAFFGQGTRLTVV.

CDR3 DNA: TGTGCCAGCACTCTAGCGGGGGGGCATCAGGATGAGCAGTTCTTC. Amino acid sequence: CASTLAGGHQDEQFF. This sequence joins TRBV2 and TRBJ2-1; TRBD2 aligns across 12 bases. The CDR3 is 15 amino acids. V shed 7 bases, J shed 8 bases, and the junction held 9 bases outside the gene matches. CDR1 is SNHLY, CDR2 FYNNEI, per germline.

The chain recombines TRBV18 with TRBJ1-1, with 7 bases fitting TRBD1. CDR3 length equals 14 residues. Looked up from germline, CDR1 is KGHSH and CDR2 is LQKENI. The V segment lost 3 bases and the J segment 1 base; nucleotides outside the gene matches: 2. The CDR3: CASSPRTGNTEAFF. DNA of the CDR3: TGTGCCAGCTCACCCCGGACAGGGAACACTGAAGCTTTCTTT.

The gene calls are TRBV28 and TRBJ2-7, with 8 bases aligning to TRBD2. This CDR3 region has 15 residues. Germline V CDR1 and CDR2: MDHEN, SYDVKM. V lost 5 bases to trimming and J lost 4 bases; unmatched junction nucleotides: 10. CDR3 residues: CASSPSGLVVYEQYF. In DNA form, the CDR3 reads TGTGCCAGCAGTCCCTCGGGACTAGTCGTTTACGAGCAGTACTTC. Full variable domain (rest looked up from reference TRBV28 and TRBJ2-7): DVKVTQSSRYLVKRTGEKVFLECVQDMDHENMFWYRQDPGLGLRLIYFSYDVKMKEKGDIPEGYSVSREKKERFSLILESASTNQTSMYLCASSPSGLVVYEQYFGPGTRLTVT.

The V call is TRBV6-6, the J call TRBJ2-1; 11 bases fit TRBD2. CDR1 and CDR2 (germline): MNHNY, SVGAGI (reference sequence). The CDR3 is made up of 16 amino acids. Losses at the gene ends were 6 bases for V and 8 bases for J; bases not matched to a gene: 12. CDR3 in amino acids: CASRPLAGDGVDEQFF. The CDR3 DNA reads as TGTGCCAGCAGACCACTAGCGGGAGATGGAGTCGATGAGCAGTTCTTC.